These 27 T cell receptor beta chains originate from one sample sequenced in a study of cytomegalovirus exposure and HLA in healthy donors. The PCR made use of 60 Vbeta and 13 Jbeta primers. Sequencing used immunoSEQ multiplex PCR; TCRdb keeps in-frame clones, though not all of them. The sample lists more than 80,000 clones, roughly 73% seen once, with roughly 2.5% in the top ten. The specimen was PBMCs. The receptors shown here come from a man aged 35-49 years in good health and CMV-seronegative.

V gene TRBV6-1 combines with J gene TRBJ1-4, with 8 bases that match TRBD1. This CDR3 has 14 amino acids. J gave up 7 bases and V 6 bases, and 7 bases lay outside the gene matches. Germline assignment: CDR1 MNHNS and CDR2 SASEGT. CDR3 nucleotides: TGTGCCAGCAGGGACGACAGGGGCGTTGAAAAACTGTTTTTT. Its protein is CASRDDRGVEKLFF.

V usage is TRBV2 and J usage is TRBJ2-7; TRBD2 is a possible D gene (7 bases). This CDR3 contains 14 residues. Looked up from germline, CDR1 is SNHLY and CDR2 is FYNNEI. With 0 bases removed from V and 2 bases from J, the gap between germline ends came to 8 bases. Here the CDR3 reads CASSEAGGPYEQYF. The CDR3 nucleotides read TGTGCCAGCAGTGAAGCGGGGGGGCCCTACGAGCAGTACTTC.

J is TRBJ1-5 and V is TRBV4-1; TRBD1 is a possible D gene (6 bases). There are 15 residues in the CDR3. Per germline, CDR1 MGHRA and CDR2 YSYEKL. Trimming left V 0 bases short and J 11 bases short, with 17 bases between. The CDR3 loop is CASSQDTAQGVTQHF. In DNA, the CDR3 is TGCGCCAGCAGCCAAGATACGGCACAGGGAGTTACCCAGCATTTT.

This clone came up once. Without the conserved terminal phenylalanine or tryptophan, this CDR3 likely stems from a read error. The limits of the CDR3 on the DNA are not certain, so only TCRdb's listed CDR3 is given. The chain uses TRBV6-1 and TRBJ1-2. The CDR3 length equals 12 residues, ends included. Germline lookup yields CDR1 MNHNS and CDR2 SASEGT. CDR3 protein: CASSEAEGTVIV.

The chain recombines TRBV23-1 with TRBJ2-3; no clear D. TRBV23-1 is recorded as an ORF, its role being uncertain. This CDR3 region has 14 residues. V lost 5 bases, J lost 1 base, and 10 bases lay in between. As DNA, the CDR3 is TGCGCCAGCAGTAGTGTGGCAGGCACAGATACGCAGTATTTT. Translated: CASSSVAGTDTQYF.

J is TRBJ1-5 and V is TRBV6-1, with 10 bases lining up with TRBD1. The germline V gene encodes CDR1 MNHNS and CDR2 SASEGT. There are 16 residues in the CDR3. V dropped 3 bases and J dropped 3; count of bases not matched to a gene: 5. The CDR3: CASSDTGQGSNQPQHF. The CDR3 DNA follows: TGTGCCAGCAGTGACACGGGACAGGGGTCCAATCAGCCCCAGCATTTT.

This clone was counted a few times. The rearrangement uses TRBV5-1 and TRBJ2-7; 7 nucleotides match TRBD2. Trimming took 4 bases from V and 0 from J; bases not matched to a gene: 10. CDR3 length equals 16 residues. Per germline, CDR1 SGHRS and CDR2 YFSETQ. The chain's CDR3 is CASSGLGGGSSYEQYF. In DNA, the CDR3 is TGCGCCAGCAGCGGTCTGGGCGGGGGTAGCTCCTACGAGCAGTACTTC.

The V gene is TRBV5-1, the J gene TRBJ2-5; tentative D call: TRBD1 (5 bases). Trimming removed 0 bases at V and 0 bases at J, with 9 bases between. Per the germline V gene, CDR1 is SGHRS and CDR2 is YFSETQ. This CDR3 spans 15 amino acids. The CDR3 spells CASSLGQGHQETQYF. CDR3 DNA: TGCGCCAGCAGCTTGGGGCAGGGCCACCAAGAGACCCAGTACTTC.

This clone was found once. V is TRBV6-6 and J is TRBJ2-3, with D maybe TRBD2 (7 bases). This CDR3 is 14 amino acids long. CDR1 is MNHNY and CDR2 is SVGAGI in the germline V gene (reference sequence). V was cut by 8 bases and J by 6 bases, with 18 bases left in between. In nucleotides, the CDR3 is TGTGCCAGCTTAAAAAGGGGGGGGCTGGATACGCAGTATTTT. Translated, it gives CASLKRGGLDTQYF.

In this sample, this clone turned up a few times. The chain has TRBV7-6 and TRBJ2-3; D perhaps matches TRBD2 (6 bases). In germline, CDR1 is SGHVS, CDR2 FNYEAQ. The V end was cut by 3 bases, the J end by 0 bases, with 7 bases between. There are 14 residues in the CDR3. CDR3: CASSFGTSTDTQYF. In nucleotides, the CDR3 is TGTGCCAGCAGCTTTGGGACTAGCACAGATACGCAGTATTTT.

This clone showed up just a few times. The rearrangement uses TRBV6-1 and TRBJ2-7; D is undetermined. Germline V lookup: CDR1 MNHNS, CDR2 SASEGT. The ends were cut back, 4 bases at V and 6 bases at J, with 13 bases in the middle. CDR3 size: 13 residues. In nucleotides, the CDR3 is TGTGCCAGCAGTGCCCCCGGGTCGGGCGAGCAGTACTTC. Its translation is CASSAPGSGEQYF.

The DNA for the CDR3 is TGTGCCAGCAGCTTAGGAACCGATCCGACGGGAATGGATACGCAGTATTTT. Its translation: CASSLGTDPTGMDTQYF. The rearrangement joins TRBV7-9 to TRBJ2-3, with D perhaps matching TRBD2 (5 bases). Trimming left V 1 base short and J 6 bases short, with 20 bases between. CDR1 and CDR2 from the germline V gene are SEHNR and FQNEAQ (reference sequence). The CDR3 length is 17 residues.

This clone was observed a single time. The chain links TRBV18 to TRBJ1-2; D is ambiguous. Germline CDR1 KGHSH, CDR2 LQKENI. V was clipped by 0 bases and J by 4 bases, with 15 bases between them. The CDR3 has 16 residues. CDR3 residues: CASSPPRGGGIYGYTF. CDR3 DNA sequence: TGTGCCAGCTCACCACCTCGGGGAGGTGGAATCTATGGCTACACCTTC.

The gene calls are TRBV4-1 and TRBJ2-7, with a tentative D call TRBD2 (5 bases). CDR1 is MGHRA and CDR2 is YSYEKL in the germline V gene. The CDR3 spans 18 residues. V lost 1 base and J lost 7, with 26 bases in between. The CDR3 loop is CASSQVGPRFAGGVEQYF. In DNA, the CDR3 is TGCGCCAGCAGCCAAGTCGGTCCTAGATTTGCAGGAGGCGTGGAGCAGTACTTC.

V is TRBV11-2 and J is TRBJ2-6; 7 nucleotides line up with TRBD2. The V segment lost 0 bases and the J segment 3 bases; nucleotides outside the gene matches: 5. The CDR3 contains 17 residues. CDR1 SGHAT and CDR2 FQNNGV come from the germline V gene. CDR3 protein: CASSLEGGGFGANVLTF. CDR3 nucleotide sequence: TGTGCCAGCAGCTTAGAGGGGGGGGGATTTGGGGCCAACGTCCTGACTTTC.

CDR3 nucleotide sequence: TGCGCCAGCAGCTGGCAGGTTGACTATGGCTACACCTTC. This encodes CASSWQVDYGYTF. The chain couples TRBV5-1 to TRBJ1-2, with D hard to call. V was trimmed by 3 bases and J by 3 bases, leaving 9 bases between them. CDR1 and CDR2 (germline): SGHRS, YFSETQ. The CDR3 length is 13 residues.

J is TRBJ2-1 and V is TRBV7-9; TRBD1 matches at 9 bases. CDR3 length equals 15 residues. From germline, CDR1 is SEHNR and CDR2 FQNEAQ (reference sequence). With 5 bases clipped from V and 4 bases from J, the junction kept 6 bases outside the gene matches. The CDR3 coding sequence is TGTGCCAGCAGCACGGGGACAGGGCCGTACAATGAGCAGTTCTTC. Translation gives CASSTGTGPYNEQFF.

Details on this clone: The same CDR3 also results from other DNA sequences found in this sample. This chain links TRBV6-1 with TRBJ1-3; D not certain. Germline V gives CDR1 MNHNS, CDR2 SASEGT. Trimming shortened V by 6 bases and J by 0 bases, and 3 bases separated the two germline ends. The CDR3 contains 12 residues. This CDR3 is CASRASGNTIYF. The CDR3 nucleotides read TGTGCCAGCAGGGCCTCTGGAAACACCATATATTTT.

V usage is TRBV6-1 and J usage is TRBJ2-5, with 7 bases fitting TRBD2. The junction had 11 bases not matched to a gene; V was cut back by 8 bases and J by 2 bases. CDR1 is MNHNS, CDR2 SASEGT, per germline. The CDR3 length is 15 residues. CDR3 DNA sequence: TGTGCCAGCCACTTGTCCACTAGCGCGCAAGAGACCCAGTACTTC. Its translation: CASHLSTSAQETQYF.

This sequence joins TRBV9 and TRBJ2-1; no firm D call. Trimming shortened V by 0 bases and J by 5 bases, and 3 bases separated the two germline ends. Germline V CDR1 and CDR2: SGDLS, YYNGEE. CDR3 length equals 12 residues. The CDR3 reads CASSVGHNEQFF. CDR3 DNA: TGTGCCAGCAGCGTAGGGCACAATGAGCAGTTCTTC.

V is TRBV2 and J is TRBJ1-5; 8 bases are a match to TRBD1. Trimming at V came to 6 bases and at J to 0 bases, leaving 7 bases not matched to a gene. CDR3 length equals 16 residues. CDR1 is SNHLY, CDR2 FYNNEI, per germline. The CDR3: CASRDGTGNSNQPQHF. DNA for the CDR3: TGTGCCAGCAGGGACGGGACAGGTAATAGCAATCAGCCCCAGCATTTT.

The chain uses TRBV4-1 and TRBJ2-5; D is unresolved. With 1 base removed from V and 5 bases from J, the gap between germline ends came to 14 bases. Germline V lookup: CDR1 MGHRA, CDR2 YSYEKL. This CDR3 contains 15 residues. The CDR3 region has the DNA TGCGCCAGCAGCCAAGCCCCAATAGCCGTGGAGACCCAGTACTTC. Residues: CASSQAPIAVETQYF.

The chain couples TRBV4-2 to TRBJ2-3; 13 bases line up with TRBD2. The CDR3 spans 16 residues. Germline CDR1 LGHNA, CDR2 YNFKEQ. V lost 0 bases and J lost 4; bases outside the gene matches: 1. The CDR3 DNA reads as TGTGCCAGCAGCCAAGAGGGACTAGCGGGGTCAGATACGCAGTATTTT. This codes for CASSQEGLAGSDTQYF.

The J gene is TRBJ1-1, the V gene TRBV14; D remains unclear. The CDR3 loop spans 12 amino acids. The germline CDR1 and CDR2 sequences are SGHDN and FVKESK. Trimming left V 1 base short and J 11 bases short, with 11 bases between. Here the CDR3 DNA reads TGTGCCAGCAGCCAAGGAACTGCGTGGGCTTTCTTT. It encodes CASSQGTAWAFF.

The gene calls are TRBV6-5 and TRBJ1-4; the D gene is possibly TRBD1 (6 bases). The ends were cut back, 6 bases at V and 4 bases at J, with 12 bases in the middle. CDR1 MNHEY and CDR2 SVGAGI come from the germline V gene. The CDR3 is made up of 14 amino acids. CDR3 sequence reads: CASSDMDSNEKLFF. Written as DNA, the CDR3 is TGTGCCAGCAGCGACATGGACAGTAATGAAAAACTGTTTTTT.

The gene calls are TRBV7-6 and TRBJ2-3, with TRBD2 matching 9 bases. Germline V gene lookup returns CDR1 SGHVS and CDR2 FNYEAQ. J was trimmed by 1 base and V by 5 bases; bases with no gene match: 7. There are 16 residues in the CDR3. The CDR3 here is CASSDRGGGGTDTQYF. The DNA of the CDR3 is TGTGCCAGCAGCGACCGCGGGGGGGGAGGCACAGATACGCAGTATTTT. The whole variable domain, remainder taken from reference TRBV7-6 and TRBJ2-3, is GAGVSQSPRYKVTKRGQDVALRCDPISGHVSLYWYRQALGQGPEFLTYFNYEAQQDKSGLPNDRFSAERPEGSISTLTIQRTEQRDSAMYRCASSDRGGGGTDTQYFGPGTRLTVL.

The gene calls are TRBV10-3 and TRBJ1-3; no clear D gene. The CDR3 consists of 14 residues. V dropped 5 bases and J dropped 3 bases, with 11 bases sitting between them. In germline, CDR1 is ENHRY, CDR2 SYGVKD. CDR3 region: CAISFAKDGNTIYF. DNA of the CDR3: TGTGCCATCAGTTTTGCGAAAGATGGAAACACCATATATTTT.